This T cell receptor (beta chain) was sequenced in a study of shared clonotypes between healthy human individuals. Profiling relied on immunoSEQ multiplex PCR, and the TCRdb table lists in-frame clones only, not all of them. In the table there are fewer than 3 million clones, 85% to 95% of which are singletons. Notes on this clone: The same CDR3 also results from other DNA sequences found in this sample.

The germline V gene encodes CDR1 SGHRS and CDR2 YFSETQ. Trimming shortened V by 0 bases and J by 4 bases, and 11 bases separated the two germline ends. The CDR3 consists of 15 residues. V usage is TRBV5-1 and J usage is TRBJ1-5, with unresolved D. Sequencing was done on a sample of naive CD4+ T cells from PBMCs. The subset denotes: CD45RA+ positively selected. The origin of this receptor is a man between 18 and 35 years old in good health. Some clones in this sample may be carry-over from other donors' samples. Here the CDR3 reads CASSLDPGGNQPQHF. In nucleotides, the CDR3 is TGCGCCAGCAGCTTGGATCCGGGAGGAAATCAGCCCCAGCATTTT.